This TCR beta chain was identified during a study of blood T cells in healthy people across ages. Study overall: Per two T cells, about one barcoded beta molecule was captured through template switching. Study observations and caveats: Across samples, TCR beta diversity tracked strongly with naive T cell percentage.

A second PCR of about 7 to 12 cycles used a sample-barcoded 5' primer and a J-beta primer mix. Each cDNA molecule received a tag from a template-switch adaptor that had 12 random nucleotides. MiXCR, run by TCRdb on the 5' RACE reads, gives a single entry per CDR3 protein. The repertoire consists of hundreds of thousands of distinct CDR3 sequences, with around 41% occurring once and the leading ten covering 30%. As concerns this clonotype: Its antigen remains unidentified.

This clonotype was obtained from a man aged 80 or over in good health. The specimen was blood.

The CDR3: CASSKTPVNTGELFF. The CDR3 DNA reads as TGTGCCAGCAGTAAGACGCCAGTAAACACCGGGGAGCTGTTTTTT. The rearrangement links TRBV12-3 or TRBV12-4 to TRBJ2-2, with D unclear. The V and J ends lost 5 bases and 2 bases respectively, with 12 bases between them. The CDR3 runs 15 residues.